These 13 T cell receptor beta chains share one sample of origin, sequenced in a study of T cells in Graves' hyperthyroidism and ophthalmopathy. Amplified regions were TCR beta CDR3 sequences from RNA transcripts. A first-round RT-PCR of the TCR CDR3 used the HTBI primer set. TCRdb reprocessed the multiplex PCR reads with MiXCR, giving one entry per CDR3 protein. The profile shows approximately 210,000 distinct CDR3 sequences, approximately 17% of them singletons. The sample consisted of blood. The receptors come from a man over 45 with Graves' hyperthyroidism.

This clonotype was seen just once. The chain links TRBV5-1 to TRBJ1-3, with 7 nucleotides matching TRBD1. Germline CDR1 is SGHRS and CDR2 is YFSETQ. V trimming: 3 bases; J trimming: 2 bases; junction bases outside the gene matches: 5. The CDR3 has 15 amino acids. CDR3 in amino acids: CASSSQGLAGNTIYF. The DNA of the CDR3 is TGCGCCAGCAGCTCACAGGGGTTGGCTGGAAACACCATATATTTT.

In this sample, this clonotype turned up a few times. CDR3: CATSGAVHEQYF. The DNA for the CDR3 is TGTGCCACCAGCGGGGCCGTCCACGAGCAGTACTTC. The V and J genes are TRBV15 and TRBJ2-7, with D perhaps matching TRBD1 (5 bases). The V gene's germline CDR1 is LNHNV and CDR2 YYDKDF (reference sequence). Deletions cut 5 bases from V and 5 bases from J, with 10 bases between. The CDR3 totals 12 residues.

The chain employs TRBV5-1 and TRBJ2-1; a weak D match, TRBD2 (6 bases). This CDR3 comprises 13 residues. V gave up 2 bases and J gave up 10 bases, with 13 bases separating them. CDR1 is SGHRS, CDR2 YFSETQ, per germline. The CDR3 reads CASSFQLTREQFF. The DNA for the CDR3 is TGCGCCAGCAGCTTTCAGTTGACTAGAGAGCAGTTCTTC.

On this clonotype: A read error may explain this, as a much larger clone is one base away. This is likely a read error, given that the CDR3 carries no conserved phenylalanine or tryptophan at its end. The V and J genes are TRBV12-3 or TRBV12-4 and TRBJ2-1; 10 nucleotides match TRBD2. Trimming removed 5 bases from V and 3 bases from J; junction bases left unmatched: 1. CDR3 length: 14 amino acids. The CDR3 nucleotides read TGTGCCAGCAGTCGGACTAGCGGCTACAATGAGCAGTTCCTC. Translated: CASSRTSGYNEQFL.

This clonotype was seen more than once but under ten times. One end of the junction varies from germline; a read error may be responsible. V usage is TRBV5-1 and J usage is TRBJ2-3; D is uncertain. The CDR3 extends over 16 amino acids. Per the germline V gene, CDR1 is SGHRS and CDR2 is YFSETQ. This CDR3 reads CAGSLESGGSTDTQYF. The CDR3 region has the DNA TGCGCCGGCAGCTTGGAATCGGGCGGTAGCACAGATACGCAGTATTTT.

This clonotype was picked up many times. This rearrangement joins TRBV7-9 to TRBJ2-5, with D perhaps TRBD1 (6 bases). This CDR3 contains 14 residues. Trimming took 5 bases from V and 1 from J, leaving 11 bases between them. The germline V gene has CDR1 SEHNR and CDR2 FQNEAQ (reference sequence). The CDR3 DNA follows: TGTGCCAGCAGCCTTACAGGGATCCAAGAGACCCAGTACTTC. It yields the protein CASSLTGIQETQYF.

The V gene is TRBV25-1, the J gene TRBJ1-1, with D perhaps TRBD1 (6 bases). This CDR3 contains 14 residues. Trimming removed 3 bases from V and 3 bases from J, with 11 bases in between. Germline V gene data show CDR1 as MGHDK and CDR2 as SYGVNS. In DNA, the CDR3 is TGTGCCAGCAGTGATTCAGGGGAGTACACTGAAGCTTTCTTT. Its protein is CASSDSGEYTEAFF.

This chain uses TRBV19 with TRBJ2-2; D remains ambiguous. The germline V and J ends were trimmed by 6 bases and 5 bases, with 19 bases remaining between them. The CDR3 is 16 residues long. Germline-derived CDR1 and CDR2 are LNHDA and SQIVND (reference sequence). The CDR3 region has the DNA TGTGCCAGTAGAACTTTTGGGCCCGGTTCGACCGGGGAGCTGTTTTTT. This translates into CASRTFGPGSTGELFF.

This clonotype came up many times. The rearrangement joins TRBV3-1 to TRBJ2-5; TRBD1 is a possible D gene (6 bases). Trimming shortened V by 0 bases and J by 2 bases, and 13 bases separated the two germline ends. The germline V gene encodes CDR1 LGHDT and CDR2 YNNKEL (reference sequence). The CDR3 runs to 16 residues. CDR3 amino acids: CASSQDVGQTQETQYF. Here the CDR3 DNA reads TGTGCCAGCAGCCAAGACGTAGGACAGACGCAAGAGACCCAGTACTTC.

On this clonotype itself: A much more abundant neighbour one base away suggests this may be a read error. The CDR3 does not close with the conserved phenylalanine or tryptophan, likely indicating a read error. The chain joins TRBV29-1 to TRBJ2-5; 11 nucleotides match TRBD2. Looked up from germline, CDR1 is SQVTM and CDR2 is ANQGSEA. V was pared by 6 bases and J by 2 bases, with 2 bases of the junction left unmatched. CDR3 size: 13 residues. CDR3 sequence reads: CSVGLAVQETQYS. The CDR3 DNA sequence: TGCAGCGTGGGACTAGCGGTTCAAGAGACCCAGTACTCC.

There are many counts of this clonotype. Written as DNA, the CDR3 is TGCGCCAGCTTCCTCGCTAGCGGCACAGATACGCAGTATTTT. Translating it yields CASFLASGTDTQYF. The V gene is TRBV5-1, the J gene TRBJ2-3; D is possibly TRBD2 (6 bases). Germline V lookup: CDR1 SGHRS, CDR2 YFSETQ. With 7 bases removed from V and 1 base from J, the gap between germline ends came to 13 bases. The CDR3 sequence is 14 residues long.

The rearrangement joins TRBV27 to TRBJ1-2; TRBD1 is a possible D gene (5 bases). This CDR3 comprises 16 residues. V was shortened by 0 bases and J by 0 bases, with 11 bases between the two germline ends. The germline V gene has CDR1 MNHEY and CDR2 SMNVEV (reference sequence). In DNA, the CDR3 is TGTGCCAGCAGTTTATCGGGGACGGAAGCTAACTATGGCTACACCTTC. Its translation: CASSLSGTEANYGYTF.

This clonotype was observed at least ten times. This chain links TRBV6-1 with TRBJ1-5; weak D call: TRBD1 (6 bases). The V gene's germline CDR1 is MNHNS and CDR2 SASEGT. Trimming took off 5 bases at V and 3 bases at J, with 14 bases between the two ends. There are 15 residues in the CDR3. CDR3 amino acids: CASSSTTGPNQPQHF. The CDR3 coding sequence is TGTGCCAGCAGTTCCACGACAGGACCCAATCAGCCCCAGCATTTT.